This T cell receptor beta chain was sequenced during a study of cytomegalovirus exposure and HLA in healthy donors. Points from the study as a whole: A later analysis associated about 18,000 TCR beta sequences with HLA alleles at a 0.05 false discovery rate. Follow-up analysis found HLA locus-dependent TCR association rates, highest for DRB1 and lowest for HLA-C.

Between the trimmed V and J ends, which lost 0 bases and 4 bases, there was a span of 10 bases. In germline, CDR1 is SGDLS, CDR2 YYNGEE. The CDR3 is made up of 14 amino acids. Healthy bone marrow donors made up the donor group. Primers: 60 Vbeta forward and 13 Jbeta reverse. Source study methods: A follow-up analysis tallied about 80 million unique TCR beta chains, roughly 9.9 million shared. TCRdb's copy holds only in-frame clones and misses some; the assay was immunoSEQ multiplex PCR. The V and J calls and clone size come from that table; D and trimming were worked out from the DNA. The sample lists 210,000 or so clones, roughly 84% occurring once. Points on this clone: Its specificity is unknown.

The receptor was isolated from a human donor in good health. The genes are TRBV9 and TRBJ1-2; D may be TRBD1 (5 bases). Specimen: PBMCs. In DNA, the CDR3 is TGTGCCAGCAGCGTAGGGCAGGGAAGCTATGGCTACACCTTC. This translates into CASSVGQGSYGYTF.